These T cell receptor beta chains were read from a single sample in a study of response to subunit inactivated influenza vaccine. TCRdb analysed the RT-PCR reads with MiXCR anew, one entry per CDR3 protein. The sample has hundreds of thousands of distinct CDR3 sequences, under 9% seen once; the top ten hold approximately 13%. Here the sequenced sample was PBMCs from blood, taken less than 30 months after vaccination. The receptors originated from a man aged 45 to 75 who received an inactivated influenza vaccine. Each CDR3 is given with its conserved first and last residue. Each record gives: V gene, CDR3 protein.

>TRBV11-1
CASSFNGAPDTQYF
>TRBV10-3
CAISRDRETQYF
>TRBV2
CASSEWAGAGELFF
>TRBV11-1
CASSLLRGAIAGANVLTF
>TRBV5-1
CASSLAQGVEKQYF
>TRBV7-9
CASSPLGQPSGNTIYF
>TRBV28
CASSFAGANSPLHF
>TRBV29-1
CSVHRPGNSYNEQFF
>TRBV12-3/TRBV12-4
CASIYRGGTEAFF
>TRBV20-1
CSAAIQGLRAKNIQYF
>TRBV19
CASSTRQGNRKNFHTDTQYF
>TRBV7-2
CASSLGRAPLYGNTIYF
>TRBV12-3/TRBV12-4
CASSLQGDDIQYF
>TRBV7-9
CASSPWTGGSYNEQFF
>TRBV3-1
CASSQGQGPSPLHF
>TRBV6-1
CASSPGQGRNGYTF
>TRBV12-3/TRBV12-4
CASSVDRGRWADTQYF
>TRBV28
CASSFTLASSYEQYF
>TRBV20-1
CSATTTDRGWYSPLHF
>TRBV7-8
CASSLGAGQGLHEQFF
>TRBV12-3/TRBV12-4
CASSLGLTANSPLHF
>TRBV30
CAWRTGGHQETQYF
>TRBV7-9
CASSPEITDTQYF
>TRBV20-1
CSASSTQVTEAFF
>TRBV6-2/TRBV6-3
CASSPGRRQGETQYF
>TRBV5-1
CASSLSDTSYEQYF
>TRBV4-3
CASSLQAGSSYNEQFF
>TRBV7-9
CASSIRTVTDTQYF
>TRBV5-5
CASSLVNRANTEAFF
>TRBV9
CASSVGIEKTQYF
>TRBV10-3
CAIGQVGGEQYF
>TRBV5-1
CASSLPTGGVNDEQFF
>TRBV29-1
CSTSDRFNNEQFF
>TRBV5-1
CASRTGPSNTGELFF
>TRBV24-1
CATSDPSGRSYNEQFF
>TRBV23-1
CASSHHSTSGRLWGTDTQYF
>TRBV28
CASSLGRVSSEQYF
>TRBV29-1
CSGLTSGSNEQFF
>TRBV29-1
CSVAPLTVYEQYF
>TRBV7-9
CASSTDRVHGYTF
>TRBV6-1
CASRGTVNEKLFF